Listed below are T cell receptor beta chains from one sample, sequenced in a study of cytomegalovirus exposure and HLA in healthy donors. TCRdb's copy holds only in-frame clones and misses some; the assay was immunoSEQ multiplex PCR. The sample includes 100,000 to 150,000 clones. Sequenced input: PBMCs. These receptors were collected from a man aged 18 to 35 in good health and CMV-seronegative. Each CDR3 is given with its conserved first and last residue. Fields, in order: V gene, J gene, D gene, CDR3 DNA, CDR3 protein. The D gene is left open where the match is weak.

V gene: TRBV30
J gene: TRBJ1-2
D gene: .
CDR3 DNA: TGTGCCTCCCTCCCGGACACTAACTATGGCTACACCTTC
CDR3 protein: CASLPDTNYGYTF

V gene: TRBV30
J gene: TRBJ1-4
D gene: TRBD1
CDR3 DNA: TGTGCCTACGCGGACAGGGGAGCAACTAATGAAAAACTGTTTTTT
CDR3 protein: CAYADRGATNEKLFF

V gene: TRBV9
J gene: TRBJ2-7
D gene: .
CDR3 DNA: TGTGCCAGCAGCGTAGCTGGCGGTAGCTCCTACGAGCAGTACTTC
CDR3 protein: CASSVAGGSSYEQYF

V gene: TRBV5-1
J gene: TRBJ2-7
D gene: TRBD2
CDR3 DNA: TGCGCCAGCAGCTTGGTGGTAGCGGGGAGCTACGAGCAGTACTTC
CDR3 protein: CASSLVVAGSYEQYF

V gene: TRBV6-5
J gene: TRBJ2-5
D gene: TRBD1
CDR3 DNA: TGTGCCAGCAGTCCCGGGACAGGCGTGGAGACCCAGTACTTC
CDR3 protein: CASSPGTGVETQYF

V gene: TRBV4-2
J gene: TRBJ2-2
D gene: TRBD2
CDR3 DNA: TGTGCCAGCAGCCTCGTTAGACGGGCTAGCGGGGGGGCCCTTAACACCGGGGAGCTGTTTTTT
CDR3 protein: CASSLVRRASGGALNTGELFF

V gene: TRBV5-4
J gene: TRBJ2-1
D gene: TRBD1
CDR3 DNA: TGTGCCAGCAGCTCAACGTTCCTACAGGGGACGAATGAGCAGTTCTTC
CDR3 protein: CASSSTFLQGTNEQFF

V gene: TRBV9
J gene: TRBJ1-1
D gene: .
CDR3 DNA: TGTGCCAGCAGCGTAGTTAGGGGGAGGAACACTGAAGCTTTCTTT
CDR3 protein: CASSVVRGRNTEAFF

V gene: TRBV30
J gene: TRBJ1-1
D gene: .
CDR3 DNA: TGTGCCTGGGAGGGGGGGCCGGGTACTGAAGCTTTCTTT
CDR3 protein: CAWEGGPGTEAFF

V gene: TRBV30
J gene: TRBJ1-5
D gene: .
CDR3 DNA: TGTGCCTGGGGTTCGGGAGGGTGGCATCAGCCCCAGCATTTT
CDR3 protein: CAWGSGGWHQPQHF

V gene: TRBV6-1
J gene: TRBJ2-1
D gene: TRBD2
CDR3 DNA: TGTGCCAGCACCGTGGCGGGAGTGAGTCAGTTCTTC
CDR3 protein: CASTVAGVSQFF

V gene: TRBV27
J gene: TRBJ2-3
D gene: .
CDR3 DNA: TGTGCCAGCAGTTTATTAACCTTTAGCAGTGGCGGTCCACATAGAAATACGCAGTATTTT
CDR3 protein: CASSLLTFSSGGPHRNTQYF

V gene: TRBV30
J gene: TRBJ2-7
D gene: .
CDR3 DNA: TGTGCCTGCACCGGGACACCCCCATCCTACGAGCAGTACTTC
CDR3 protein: CACTGTPPSYEQYF

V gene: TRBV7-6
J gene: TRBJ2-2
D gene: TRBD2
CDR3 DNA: TGTGCCAGCAGCTCAGCTATAGCGGGAGCGACCGGGGAGCTGTTTTTT
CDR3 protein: CASSSAIAGATGELFF

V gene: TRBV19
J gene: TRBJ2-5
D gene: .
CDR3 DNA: TGTGCCAGTAGTATATCCAGCGGGTACCAAGAGACCCAGTACTTC
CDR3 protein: CASSISSGYQETQYF

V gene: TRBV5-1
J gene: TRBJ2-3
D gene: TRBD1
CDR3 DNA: TGCGCCAGCAGCATTGGACAGGGTGCTTTCTCGAGCACAGATACGCAGTATTTT
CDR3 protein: CASSIGQGAFSSTDTQYF

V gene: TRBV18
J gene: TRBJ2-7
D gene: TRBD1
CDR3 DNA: TGTGCCAGCTCACCACCCAGAGGACAGGGTCGATACGAGCAGTACTTC
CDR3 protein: CASSPPRGQGRYEQYF

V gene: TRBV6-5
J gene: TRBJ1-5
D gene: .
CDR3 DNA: TGTGCCAGCAGTAACGACAGCTGGGAGCCCCAGCATTTT
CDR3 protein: CASSNDSWEPQHF

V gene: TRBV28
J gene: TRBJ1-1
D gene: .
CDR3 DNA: TGTGCCAGCAGGCCTAGGGGGGGGAACACTGAAGCTTTCTTT
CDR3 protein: CASRPRGGNTEAFF

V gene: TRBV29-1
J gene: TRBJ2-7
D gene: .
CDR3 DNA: TGCAGCGGTAGTGGCGGTCGAGGGAAAGGGACCTACGAGCAGTACTTC
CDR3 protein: CSGSGGRGKGTYEQYF

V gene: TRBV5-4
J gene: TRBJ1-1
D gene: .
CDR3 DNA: TGTGCCAGCAGCGGCAAACGAGGGGGATGGGGATTGGGGACTGAAGCTTTCTTT
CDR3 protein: CASSGKRGGWGLGTEAFF

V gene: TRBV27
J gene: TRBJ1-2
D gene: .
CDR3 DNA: TGTGCCAGCAGTCTCCAGCCTTTTGGGCCAAACTATGGCTACACCTTC
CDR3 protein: CASSLQPFGPNYGYTF

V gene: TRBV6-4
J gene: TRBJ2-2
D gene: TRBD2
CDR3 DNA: TGTGCCAGCAGTGCCAGCGGGGACACCGGGGAGCTGTTTTTT
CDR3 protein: CASSASGDTGELFF

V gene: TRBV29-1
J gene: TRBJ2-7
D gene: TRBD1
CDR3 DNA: TGCAGCGTTGAAGCACCCGGGACAGGCTACGAGCAGTACTTC
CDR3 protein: CSVEAPGTGYEQYF

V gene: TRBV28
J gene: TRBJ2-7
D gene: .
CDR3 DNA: TGTGCCAGTCATTGGGGGGGGCAGACCTACGAGCAGTACTTC
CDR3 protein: CASHWGGQTYEQYF

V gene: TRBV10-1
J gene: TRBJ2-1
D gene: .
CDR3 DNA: TGCGCCAGCAGCTTAAACAGGCCTTCCCTCTGGGATGAGCAGTTCTTC
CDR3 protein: CASSLNRPSLWDEQFF

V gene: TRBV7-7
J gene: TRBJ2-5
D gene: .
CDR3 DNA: TGTGCTAGCAGCCCAGACAGGGGAGGGGAGACCCAGTACTTC
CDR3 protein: CASSPDRGGETQYF

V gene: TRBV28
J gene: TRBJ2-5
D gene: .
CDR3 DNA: TGTGCCAGCAGTTTGCTACGGGAAGAGACCCAGTACTTC
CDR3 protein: CASSLLREETQYF

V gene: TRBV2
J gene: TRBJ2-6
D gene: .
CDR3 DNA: TGTGCCAGCAAACAGGAGGGGTTTGGGGCCAACGTCCTGACTTTC
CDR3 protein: CASKQEGFGANVLTF

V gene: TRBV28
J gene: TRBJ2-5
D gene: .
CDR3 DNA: TGTGCCAGCAACTTCTTCGGGGGAGAGACCCAGTACTTC
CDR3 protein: CASNFFGGETQYF

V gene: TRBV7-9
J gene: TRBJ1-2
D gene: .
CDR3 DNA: TGTGCCAGCAGTCTTCACCTGGGGGACGGGAGAAGCTATGGCTACACCTTC
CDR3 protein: CASSLHLGDGRSYGYTF

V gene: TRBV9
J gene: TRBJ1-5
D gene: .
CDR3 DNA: TGTGCCAGCAGCCACGTCGGGAGTGATCAGCCCCAGCATTTT
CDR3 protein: CASSHVGSDQPQHF

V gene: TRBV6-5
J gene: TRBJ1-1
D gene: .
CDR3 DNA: TGTGCCAGCAGTTACCGAGGGTCTGAAGCTTTCTTT
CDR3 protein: CASSYRGSEAFF

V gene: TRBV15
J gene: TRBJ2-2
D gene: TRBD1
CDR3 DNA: TGTGCCACCAGTTTTACAGGGGGCACATACACCGGGGAGCTGTTTTTT
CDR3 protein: CATSFTGGTYTGELFF

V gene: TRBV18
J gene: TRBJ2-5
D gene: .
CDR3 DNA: TGTGCCAGCTCACCGGGGGGAGAGACCCAGTACTTC
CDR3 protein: CASSPGGETQYF

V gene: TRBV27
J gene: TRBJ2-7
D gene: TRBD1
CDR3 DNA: TGTGCCAGCAGCCTTCTCGGGACAGGGGGGGGACAGCAGTACTTC
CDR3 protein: CASSLLGTGGGQQYF

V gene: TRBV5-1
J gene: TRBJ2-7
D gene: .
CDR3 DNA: TGCGCCAGCAGCTTCGCTAGTCAGAGTCTGTCCTACGAGCAGTACTTC
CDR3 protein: CASSFASQSLSYEQYF